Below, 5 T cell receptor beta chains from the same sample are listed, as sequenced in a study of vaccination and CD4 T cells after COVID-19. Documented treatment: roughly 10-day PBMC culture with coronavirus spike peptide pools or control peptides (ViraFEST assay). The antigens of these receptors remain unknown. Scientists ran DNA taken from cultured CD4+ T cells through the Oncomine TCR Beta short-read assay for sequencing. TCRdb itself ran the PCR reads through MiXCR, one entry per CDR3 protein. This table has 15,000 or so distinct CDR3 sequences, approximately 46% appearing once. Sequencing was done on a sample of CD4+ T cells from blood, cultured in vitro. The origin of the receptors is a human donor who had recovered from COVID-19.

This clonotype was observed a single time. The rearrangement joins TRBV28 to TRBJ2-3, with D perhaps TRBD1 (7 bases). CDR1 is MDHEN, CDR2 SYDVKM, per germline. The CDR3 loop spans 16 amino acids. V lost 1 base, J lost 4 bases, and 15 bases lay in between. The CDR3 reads CASSLLEGAIADTQYF. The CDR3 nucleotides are TGTGCCAGCAGTTTATTGGAGGGGGCGATCGCAGATACGCAGTATTTT.

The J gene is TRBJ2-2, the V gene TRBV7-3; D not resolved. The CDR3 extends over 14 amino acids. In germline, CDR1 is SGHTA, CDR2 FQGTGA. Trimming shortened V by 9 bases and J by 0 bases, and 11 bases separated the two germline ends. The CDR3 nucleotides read TGTGCCAGTCGGTTGGCAGCGAACACCGGGGAGCTGTTTTTT. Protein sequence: CASRLAANTGELFF.

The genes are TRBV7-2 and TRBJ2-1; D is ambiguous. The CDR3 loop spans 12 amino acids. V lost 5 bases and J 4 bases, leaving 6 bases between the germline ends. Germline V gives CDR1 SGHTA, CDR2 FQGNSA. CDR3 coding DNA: TGTGCCAGCAGCCAAAGGTACAATGAGCAGTTCTTC. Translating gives CASSQRYNEQFF.

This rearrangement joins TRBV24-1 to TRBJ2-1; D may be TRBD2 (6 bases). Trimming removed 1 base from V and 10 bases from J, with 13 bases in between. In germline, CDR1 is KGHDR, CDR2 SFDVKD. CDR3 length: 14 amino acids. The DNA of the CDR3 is TGTGCCACCAGTGATTTCAAGGCGGGACTCGAGCAGTTCTTC. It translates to CATSDFKAGLEQFF.

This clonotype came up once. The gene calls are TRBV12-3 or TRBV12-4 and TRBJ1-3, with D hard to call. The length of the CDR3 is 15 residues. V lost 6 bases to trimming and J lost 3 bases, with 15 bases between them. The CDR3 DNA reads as TGTGCCAGCAGGACCTCCGCGGGTTATGGAAACACCATATATTTT. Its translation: CASRTSAGYGNTIYF.